This TCR beta chain was captured in a study of T cell changes during pregnancy in multiple sclerosis. The repertoire was sequenced with immunoSEQ multiplex PCR; TCRdb's copy has only in-frame clones and lacks some. This sample has approximately 24,000 clones, with about nine tenths found just once. Trimming cost V 6 bases and J 3 bases; bases outside gene matches: 5. This CDR3 spans 15 amino acids. In germline, CDR1 is SNHLY, CDR2 FYNNEI. This rearrangement joins TRBV2 to TRBJ2-1, with 10 nucleotides matching TRBD2. Material: CD8+ T cells from peripheral blood mononuclear cells, obtained in the third trimester of pregnancy. The sequence was collected from a female donor in good health, enrolled as a control in a pregnancy study. CDR3 region: CASRAGTSDYNEQFF. In DNA form, the CDR3 reads TGTGCCAGCAGAGCCGGGACTAGCGACTACAATGAGCAGTTCTTC.